One T cell receptor (beta chain) is described in this entry. The sample is drawn from a study of blood T cell repertoires in COVID-19. Study summary: Sample material is recorded as cDNA or gDNA derived from T cells, B-cell-depleted T cells, or PBMCs.

Germline assignment: CDR1 SGHNT and CDR2 YYREEE (reference sequence). V lost 0 bases, J lost 0 bases, and 2 bases stayed unmatched. The CDR3 length is 15 residues. The assay was immunoSEQ multiplex PCR, and TCRdb's table has in-frame clones only and misses some. The table includes 250,000 to 350,000 clones, 80% to 90% detected once. The V gene is TRBV5-4, the J gene TRBJ2-7; TRBD1 aligns across 8 bases. Input material: peripheral blood. The TCR originated in a woman in her seventies with COVID-19, enrolled during active disease. DNA for the CDR3: TGTGCCAGCAGCTTGGGGGACAGGAGCTCCTACGAGCAGTACTTC. Its protein product is CASSLGDRSSYEQYF.